The clone carrying this TCR beta chain was observed at least ten times. Its antigen is unidentified. Collection of peripheral blood, in a volume of 6 to 7.5 milliliters, was performed at each of two time points. Amplification of the TCR beta CDR3 (from genomic DNA) was done by two-round multiplex PCR. Round one of PCR was performed, and it used primers specific to each TRBV and TRBJ gene. TCRdb fed the multiplex PCR reads into MiXCR, producing one record per CDR3 protein. This table holds about 59,000 distinct CDR3 sequences, 26% found once. The sample belongs to a study of prognosis after radiotherapy for stage I lung cancer. Broader study findings: Determination of whether the expanded TCR clones were tumor-specific was not performed. Patients without metastases reportedly showed TRBV and TRBJ gene usage unlike that of patients with metastases. Median unique TCR clones dropped from 10,088 to 6,861 after stereotactic body radiation therapy.

This CDR3 is built from 14 residues. J gave up 1 base and V 7 bases, and 4 bases lay outside the gene matches. Germline-derived CDR1 and CDR2 are MNHEY and SVGEGT. This clonotype was obtained from a donor at least 50 years old with non-small cell lung cancer. Material: PBMCs, obtained before or after stereotactic body radiation therapy (not recorded which). The chain employs TRBV6-2 or TRBV6-3 and TRBJ1-5; 7 nucleotides line up with TRBD1. In DNA form, the CDR3 reads TGTGCCAGCAACCAGGGGGGGAGCAATCAGCCCCAGCATTTT. Translated: CASNQGGSNQPQHF.